This T cell receptor beta chain emerged from a study of blood T cell repertoires in COVID-19. Study background: The United States, Italy and Spain were the sources of the acute and convalescent COVID-19 samples. T cells, B-cell-depleted T cells, or PBMCs provided the cDNA or gDNA that served as material.

The assay was immunoSEQ multiplex PCR, and TCRdb's table has in-frame clones only and misses some. The table includes about 190,000 clones, 80% to 85% detected once. The specimen sequenced was peripheral blood. The sequence came from a human donor in a cohort sampled during active COVID-19.

The CDR3 DNA reads TGTGCCAGCAGACCAACCGGGTCCCGGTATCAGCCCCAGCATTTT. As protein: CASRPTGSRYQPQHF. The chain links TRBV28 to TRBJ1-5; no clear D. The germline V and J ends were trimmed by 6 bases and 5 bases, with 17 bases remaining between them. The CDR3 spans 15 residues. The V gene's germline CDR1 is MDHEN and CDR2 SYDVKM.